These 4 T cell receptor beta chains were all obtained from the same sample, sequenced in a study of PD-1 blockade in mismatch repair-deficient tumors. Produced via immunoSEQ multiplex PCR; TCRdb's table is partial and in-frame only. This table holds under 20,000 clones, 80% to 85% found once. Sequencing used PBMCs, obtained 4 weeks after starting pembrolizumab. These receptors were collected from an adult with mismatch repair-deficient cancer.

This clone was seen a few times. This sequence joins TRBV7-8 and TRBJ2-7; 7 positions match TRBD1. The length of the CDR3 is 15 residues. Germline V gene lookup returns CDR1 SGHVS and CDR2 FQNEAQ. V dropped 4 bases and J dropped 4; count of bases not matched to a gene: 10. In DNA, the CDR3 is TGTGCCAGCAGCTCATACACAACAGGGGCGTACGAGCAGTACTTC. This gives the protein CASSSYTTGAYEQYF.

The chain uses TRBV6-6 and TRBJ1-1, with 7 nucleotides matching TRBD1. This CDR3 comprises 15 residues. Germline CDR1 reads MNHNY; CDR2 reads SVGAGI (reference sequence). The J segment lost 0 bases and the V segment lost 7 bases, leaving 8 bases of the junction unmatched. The CDR3 loop is CASIEGGTVNTEAFF. The CDR3 bases are TGTGCCAGCATCGAGGGCGGGACAGTGAACACTGAAGCTTTCTTT.

This rearrangement joins TRBV19 to TRBJ2-6, with TRBD1 matching 8 bases. CDR1 and CDR2 from the germline V gene are LNHDA and SQIVND (reference sequence). Trimming took 5 bases from V and 0 from J; bases not matched to a gene: 6. The CDR3 runs 17 residues. The CDR3 DNA follows: TGTGCCAGTAGTTTGACAGGGGAACTCTCTGGGGCCAACGTCCTGACTTTC. Encoded protein: CASSLTGELSGANVLTF.

This rearrangement joins TRBV19 to TRBJ1-5, with 7 bases matching TRBD1. CDR3 size: 16 residues. Germline assignment: CDR1 LNHDA and CDR2 SQIVND (reference sequence). V trimming: 4 bases; J trimming: 1 base; junction bases outside the gene matches: 7. DNA of the CDR3: TGTGCCAGTAGTAGAAGACAGGGAGCGAGCAATCAGCCCCAGCATTTT. This sequence encodes CASSRRQGASNQPQHF.